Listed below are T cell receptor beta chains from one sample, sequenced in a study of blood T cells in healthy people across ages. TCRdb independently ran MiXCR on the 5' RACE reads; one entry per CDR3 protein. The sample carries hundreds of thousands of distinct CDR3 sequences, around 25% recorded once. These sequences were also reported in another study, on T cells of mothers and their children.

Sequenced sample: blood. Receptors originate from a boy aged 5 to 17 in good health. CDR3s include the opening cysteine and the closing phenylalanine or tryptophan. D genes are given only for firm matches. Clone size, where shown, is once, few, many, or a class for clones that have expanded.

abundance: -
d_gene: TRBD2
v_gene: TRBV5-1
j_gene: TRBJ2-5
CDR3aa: CASSFDTSGSSETQYF
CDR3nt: TGCGCCAGCAGCTTCGACACTAGCGGGAGCTCTGAGACCCAGTACTTC

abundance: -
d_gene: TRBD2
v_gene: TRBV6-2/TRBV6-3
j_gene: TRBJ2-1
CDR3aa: CASGDKLAATYNEQFF
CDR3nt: TGTGCCAGCGGCGATAAACTAGCGGCCACCTACAATGAGCAGTTCTTC

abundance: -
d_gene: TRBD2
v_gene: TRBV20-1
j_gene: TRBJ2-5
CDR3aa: CSASPSSGRAGETQYF
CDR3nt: TGCAGTGCTAGCCCCTCCAGCGGGAGGGCCGGGGAGACCCAGTACTTC

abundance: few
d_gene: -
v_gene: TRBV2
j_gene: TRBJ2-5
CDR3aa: CASSEAQTQYF
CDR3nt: TGTGCCAGCAGTGAAGCGCAGACCCAGTACTTC

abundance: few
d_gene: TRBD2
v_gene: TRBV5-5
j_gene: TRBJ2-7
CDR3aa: CASSMGLAGVGIAENEQYF
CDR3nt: TGTGCCAGCAGCATGGGACTAGCGGGCGTAGGCATTGCAGAAAACGAGCAGTACTTC

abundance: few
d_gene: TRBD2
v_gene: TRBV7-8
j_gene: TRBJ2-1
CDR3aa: CASSWAGTSTYNEQFF
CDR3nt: TGTGCCAGCAGCTGGGCCGGGACTAGCACCTACAATGAGCAGTTCTTC

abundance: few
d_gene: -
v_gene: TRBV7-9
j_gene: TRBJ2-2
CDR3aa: CASKKINTGELFF
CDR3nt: TGTGCCAGCAAAAAGATTAACACCGGGGAGCTGTTTTTT

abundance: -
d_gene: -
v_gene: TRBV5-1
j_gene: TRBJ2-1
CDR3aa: CASSLQSGQYNEQFF
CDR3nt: TGCGCCAGCAGCTTGCAAAGCGGGCAATACAATGAGCAGTTCTTC

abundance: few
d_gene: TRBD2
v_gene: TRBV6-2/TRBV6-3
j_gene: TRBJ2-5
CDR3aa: CASSAAAGGQETQYF
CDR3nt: TGTGCCAGCAGTGCCGCCGCGGGGGGACAAGAGACCCAGTACTTC

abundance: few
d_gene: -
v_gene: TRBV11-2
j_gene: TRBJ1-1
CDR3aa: CASSSRAMNTEAFF
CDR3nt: TGTGCCAGCAGCTCCAGGGCCATGAACACTGAAGCTTTCTTT

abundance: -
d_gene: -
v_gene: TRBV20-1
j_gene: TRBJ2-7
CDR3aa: CSARVTGLSGEQYF
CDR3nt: TGCAGTGCTAGGGTGACGGGATTGTCAGGCGAGCAGTACTTC

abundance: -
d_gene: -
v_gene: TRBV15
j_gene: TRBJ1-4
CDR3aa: CATSQGTFNEKLFF
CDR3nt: TGTGCCACCAGCCAGGGGACTTTTAATGAAAAACTGTTTTTT

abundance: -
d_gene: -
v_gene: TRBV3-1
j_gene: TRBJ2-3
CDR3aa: CASSQDITGGGTDTQYF
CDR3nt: TGTGCCAGCAGCCAAGATATAACAGGGGGGGGCACAGATACGCAGTATTTT

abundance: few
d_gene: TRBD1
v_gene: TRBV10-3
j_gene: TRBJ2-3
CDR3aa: CAISGPGTGSTDTQYF
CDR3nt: TGTGCCATCAGCGGTCCCGGGACAGGTAGCACAGATACGCAGTATTTT

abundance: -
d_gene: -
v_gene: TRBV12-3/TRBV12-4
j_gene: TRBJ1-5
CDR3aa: CASSFGKGNQPQHF
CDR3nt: TGTGCCAGCAGTTTTGGTAAGGGTAATCAGCCCCAGCATTTT

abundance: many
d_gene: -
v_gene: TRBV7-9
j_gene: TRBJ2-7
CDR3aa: CASSSRTVDEQYF
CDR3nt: TGTGCCAGCAGCTCTAGGACAGTTGACGAGCAGTACTTC

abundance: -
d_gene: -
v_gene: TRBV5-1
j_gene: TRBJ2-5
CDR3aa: CASSLNGGSETQYF
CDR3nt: TGCGCCAGCAGCTTGAATGGCGGTTCGGAGACCCAGTACTTC

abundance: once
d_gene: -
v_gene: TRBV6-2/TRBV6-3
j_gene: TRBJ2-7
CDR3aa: CASSGHVHSYEQYF
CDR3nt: TGTGCCAGCAGTGGACACGTGCACTCCTACGAGCAGTACTTC

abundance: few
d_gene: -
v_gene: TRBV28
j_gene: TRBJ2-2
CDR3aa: CASSSLETGELFF
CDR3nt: TGTGCCAGCAGTTCACTAGAAACCGGGGAGCTGTTTTTT

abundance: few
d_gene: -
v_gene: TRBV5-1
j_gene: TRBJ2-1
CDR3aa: CASSLEPSSYNEQFF
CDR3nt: TGCGCCAGCAGCTTGGAACCAAGCTCCTACAATGAGCAGTTCTTC

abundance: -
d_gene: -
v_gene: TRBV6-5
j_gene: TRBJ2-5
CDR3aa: CASSYHGTETQYF
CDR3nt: TGTGCCAGCAGTTACCACGGCACGGAGACCCAGTACTTC

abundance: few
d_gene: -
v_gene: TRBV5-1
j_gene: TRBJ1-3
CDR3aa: CASSPTTGGNTIYF
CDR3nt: TGCGCCAGCAGCCCCACGACAGGTGGAAACACCATATATTTT

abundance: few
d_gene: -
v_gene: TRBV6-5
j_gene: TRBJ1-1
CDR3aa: CASSYGQLNTEAFF
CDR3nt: TGTGCCAGCAGTTACGGACAGTTGAACACTGAAGCTTTCTTT

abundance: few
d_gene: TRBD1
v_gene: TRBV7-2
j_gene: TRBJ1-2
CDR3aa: CASSFSQGVGYTF
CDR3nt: TGTGCCAGCAGCTTCAGTCAGGGGGTCGGCTACACCTTC

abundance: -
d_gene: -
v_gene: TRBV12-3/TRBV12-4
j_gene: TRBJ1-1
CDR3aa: CASSLADGNTEAFF
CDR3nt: TGTGCCAGCAGTTTAGCTGACGGGAACACTGAAGCTTTCTTT

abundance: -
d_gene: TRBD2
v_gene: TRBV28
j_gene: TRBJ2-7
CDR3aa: CASRGLAGGPSYEQYF
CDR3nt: TGTGCCAGCAGAGGACTAGCGGGGGGCCCCTCCTACGAGCAGTACTTC

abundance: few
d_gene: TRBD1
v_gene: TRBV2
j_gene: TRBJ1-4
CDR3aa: CASRPRQGATNEKLFF
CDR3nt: TGTGCCAGCAGGCCCAGACAGGGGGCAACTAATGAAAAACTGTTTTTT

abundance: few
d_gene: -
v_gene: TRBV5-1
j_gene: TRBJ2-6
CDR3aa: CASGEGHLSGANVLTF
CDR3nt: TGCGCCAGCGGGGAAGGACACCTCTCTGGGGCCAACGTCCTGACTTTC

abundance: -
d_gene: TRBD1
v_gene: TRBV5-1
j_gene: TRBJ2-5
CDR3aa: CASSVRQGSETQYF
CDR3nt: TGCGCCAGCAGCGTACGACAGGGGTCAGAGACCCAGTACTTC

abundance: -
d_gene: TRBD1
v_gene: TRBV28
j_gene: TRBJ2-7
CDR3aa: CASSLSRTGDYEQYF
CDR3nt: TGTGCCAGCAGTTTATCTCGGACAGGGGATTACGAGCAGTACTTC

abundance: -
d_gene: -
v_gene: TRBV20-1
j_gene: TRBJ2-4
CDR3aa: CSARDGEVVQYF
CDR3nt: TGCAGTGCTAGAGATGGGGAAGTCGTTCAGTACTTC

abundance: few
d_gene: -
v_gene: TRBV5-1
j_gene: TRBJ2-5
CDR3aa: CASSWGRVQETQYF
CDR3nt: TGCGCCAGCAGCTGGGGGCGGGTGCAAGAGACCCAGTACTTC

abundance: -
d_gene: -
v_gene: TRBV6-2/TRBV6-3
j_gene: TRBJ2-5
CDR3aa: CASSYDGIGIPQETQYF
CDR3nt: TGTGCCAGCAGTTACGACGGGATAGGAATCCCCCAAGAGACCCAGTACTTC

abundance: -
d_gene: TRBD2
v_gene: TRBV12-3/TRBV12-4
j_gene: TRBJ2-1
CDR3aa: CASTSLAGAYNEQFF
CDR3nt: TGTGCCAGCACCTCACTAGCGGGGGCTTACAATGAGCAGTTCTTC

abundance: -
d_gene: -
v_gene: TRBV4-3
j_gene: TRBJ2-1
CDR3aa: CASSLDDRANEQFF
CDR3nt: TGCGCCAGCAGCCTCGATGACAGAGCGAATGAGCAGTTCTTC

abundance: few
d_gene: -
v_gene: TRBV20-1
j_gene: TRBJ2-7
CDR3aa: CSASRQGWYEQYF
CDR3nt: TGCAGTGCTAGTAGGCAGGGATGGTACGAGCAGTACTTC

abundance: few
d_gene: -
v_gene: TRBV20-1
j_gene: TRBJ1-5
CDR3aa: CSAREGMGPQPQHF
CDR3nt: TGCAGTGCTAGAGAGGGGATGGGACCCCAGCCCCAGCATTTT

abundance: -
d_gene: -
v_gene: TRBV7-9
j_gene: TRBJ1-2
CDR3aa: CASSQSGSPNYGYTF
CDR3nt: TGTGCCAGCAGCCAGTCAGGCTCACCCAACTATGGCTACACCTTC

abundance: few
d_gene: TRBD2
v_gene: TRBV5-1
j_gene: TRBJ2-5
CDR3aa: CASSLPKGLADPQETQYF
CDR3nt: TGCGCCAGCAGCTTGCCCAAGGGACTAGCGGACCCACAAGAGACCCAGTACTTC

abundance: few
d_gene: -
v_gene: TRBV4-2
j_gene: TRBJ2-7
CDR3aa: CASSEETSGRTYEQYF
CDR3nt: TGTGCCAGCAGCGAAGAAACGTCGGGAAGAACCTACGAGCAGTACTTC

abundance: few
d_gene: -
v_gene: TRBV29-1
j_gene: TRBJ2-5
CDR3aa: CSVEGVWGAQETQYF
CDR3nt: TGCAGCGTCGAAGGGGTTTGGGGAGCCCAAGAGACCCAGTACTTC

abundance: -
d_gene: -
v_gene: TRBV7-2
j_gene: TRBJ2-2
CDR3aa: CASSFFFRTGELFF
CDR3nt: TGTGCCAGCAGCTTTTTTTTTCGCACCGGGGAGCTGTTTTTT

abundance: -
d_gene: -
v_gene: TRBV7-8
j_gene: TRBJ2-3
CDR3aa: CASSYRELTDTQYF
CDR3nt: TGTGCCAGCAGCTACAGGGAACTTACAGATACGCAGTATTTT